Listed below are T cell receptor beta chains from one sample, sequenced in a study of cytomegalovirus exposure and HLA in healthy donors. Sequenced by immunoSEQ multiplex PCR; TCRdb stores in-frame clones only, minus some. The data show more than 95,000 clones, with around 73% seen just once and approximately 1.5% held by the top ten. Sequences were obtained from PBMCs. These receptors all stem from a woman aged 40 to 55 in good health and CMV-seronegative. CDR3s leave out the opening cysteine and the closing phenylalanine or tryptophan. Size values are once, few and many counts, or a class for expanded clones, and some rows have none.

ASGPSRYEQY	TRBV28	TRBJ2-7	.
AIRKGQGSSYEQY	TRBV10-3	TRBJ2-7	.
ASSLAGGYPSGANVLT	TRBV7-9	TRBJ2-6	.
ATPGLAGVGGCTDTQY	TRBV19	TRBJ2-3	.
ASSEKGDNQPQH	TRBV2	TRBJ1-5	.
ASSLGAGLYGYT	TRBV7-2	TRBJ1-2	.
ASSLRLKTGTDGYT	TRBV19	TRBJ1-2	.
ATSRGMAPSNEKLF	TRBV15	TRBJ1-4	few
ASSPQTGSGQPQH	TRBV4-1	TRBJ1-5	.
ASSSQGANTEAF	TRBV7-9	TRBJ1-1	.
ASSVNGNTIY	TRBV9	TRBJ1-3	.
ASSQSPQGSGNTIY	TRBV4-3	TRBJ1-3	few
ASSFGLAGGETDTQY	TRBV11-2	TRBJ2-3	.
ASSPYPGTSGVYEQY	TRBV5-5	TRBJ2-7	.
ASAPNRAKNIQY	TRBV27	TRBJ2-4	.
ASSYQSGGTEAF	TRBV6-5	TRBJ1-1	once
ASSLGTSGHNEQF	TRBV27	TRBJ2-1	.
SSSLALAPIIEQF	TRBV7-9	TRBJ2-1	.
ASSRVELAGVHTQY	TRBV11-2	TRBJ2-3	once
ATETSSVPTGELF	TRBV28	TRBJ2-2	.
ASSPKDSYEQY	TRBV7-9	.	.
ASADDSNEQF	TRBV18	TRBJ2-1	.
ASSEYPVYYEQY	TRBV6-1	TRBJ2-7	.
ASSLIGRGTNEKLF	TRBV28	TRBJ1-4	.
ASSPRTGDTDTQY	TRBV7-6	TRBJ2-3	few
ASRMGLAGGNEQF	TRBV2	TRBJ2-1	.
ASSLIGTSGRIWGNEQF	TRBV28	TRBJ2-1	.
ASAAWTGAHGYT	TRBV19	TRBJ1-2	.
ASSEFGQGYYNEQF	TRBV10-2	TRBJ2-1	.
AGSRQGEETQY	TRBV5-1	TRBJ2-5	once
ASSTQRWGLAGGPYEQY	TRBV21-1	TRBJ2-7	.
ASSLVSDSSYEQY	TRBV7-6	.	.
ASRADRGVNQPQH	TRBV6-5	TRBJ1-5	.
ASQPGGGREKQY	TRBV19	TRBJ2-7	.
ASSLLAGGPRTDTQY	TRBV7-3	TRBJ2-3	few
ASSFQQGGNQPQH	TRBV5-5	TRBJ1-5	.
ASSPGALRETQY	TRBV27	TRBJ2-5	.
ASTLMTGTGNTIY	TRBV28	TRBJ1-3	.
ASSLRRGPSYEQY	TRBV7-8	TRBJ2-7	.
ASSMTGKLSYNEQF	TRBV9	TRBJ2-1	once
ASIRQRGTEAF	TRBV5-6	TRBJ1-1	.
ATLDIAGGPYEQY	TRBV2	TRBJ2-7	few
SAWDRGRRSTEAF	TRBV29-1	TRBJ1-1	.
ASSADSADTGELF	TRBV5-1	TRBJ2-2	.
ASSLQPGGNTGELF	TRBV7-7	TRBJ2-2	.
ASSSSSSYNEQF	TRBV19	TRBJ2-1	once
ASSLDPTTAINYGYT	TRBV7-2	TRBJ1-2	.
AIQKKVLAEETQY	TRBV28	TRBJ2-5	.
SVETRGQGNGYT	TRBV29-1	TRBJ1-2	.
ASSYGGLSYEQY	TRBV5-1	TRBJ2-7	.
AISESTILGGARGTRKPYEQY	TRBV10-3	TRBJ2-7	.
ASSFSGTGFGNTIY	TRBV7-6	TRBJ1-3	.
ASSPRYRTSGSNEQF	TRBV27	TRBJ2-1	.
ASSAFLQGDNTEAF	TRBV6-1	TRBJ1-1	.
ASSQVTGVNSPLH	TRBV7-2	TRBJ1-6	.
ASSLGQINNEQF	TRBV11-3	TRBJ2-1	.
ASGRLATTGELF	TRBV7-2	TRBJ2-2	.